This TCR beta chain came from a study of CD8 T cells in ankylosing spondylitis. General study results and limits: Matched ankylosing spondylitis synovial fluid reportedly showed significant enrichment of disease-linked clones. A motif in TCR beta, a set of roughly 8 highly homologous variants, appeared characteristic of ankylosing spondylitis blood. Within peripheral blood, clones linked to disease were CD8+ and relatively rare. Previous work reported some of these motif variants in the synovial fluid and blood of reactive arthritis.

Quantitative barcoded 5'-RACE was used to prepare TCR beta libraries. TCRdb re-derived calls from the 5' RACE reads in MiXCR, one entry per CDR3 protein. Here the sample spans about 210,000 distinct CDR3 sequences, about 7.3% being singletons. Germline V gene sequence: CDR1 MNHNS, CDR2 SASEGT. V lost 6 bases and J lost 2; bases outside the gene matches: 5. The length of the CDR3 is 14 residues. This clonotype appeared a few times. The antigen remains undetermined. A much more abundant neighbour one base away suggests this may be a read error. The receptor was derived from a male donor with ankylosing spondylitis. The specimen sequenced was blood, either unsorted or a sorted T cell fraction (not recorded which). V is TRBV6-1 and J is TRBJ2-7; 9 positions agree with TRBD1. The CDR3 is CASRPRDRAYEQYF. The CDR3 DNA follows: TGTGCCAGCAGGCCCCGGGACAGGGCCTACGAGCAGTACTTC.